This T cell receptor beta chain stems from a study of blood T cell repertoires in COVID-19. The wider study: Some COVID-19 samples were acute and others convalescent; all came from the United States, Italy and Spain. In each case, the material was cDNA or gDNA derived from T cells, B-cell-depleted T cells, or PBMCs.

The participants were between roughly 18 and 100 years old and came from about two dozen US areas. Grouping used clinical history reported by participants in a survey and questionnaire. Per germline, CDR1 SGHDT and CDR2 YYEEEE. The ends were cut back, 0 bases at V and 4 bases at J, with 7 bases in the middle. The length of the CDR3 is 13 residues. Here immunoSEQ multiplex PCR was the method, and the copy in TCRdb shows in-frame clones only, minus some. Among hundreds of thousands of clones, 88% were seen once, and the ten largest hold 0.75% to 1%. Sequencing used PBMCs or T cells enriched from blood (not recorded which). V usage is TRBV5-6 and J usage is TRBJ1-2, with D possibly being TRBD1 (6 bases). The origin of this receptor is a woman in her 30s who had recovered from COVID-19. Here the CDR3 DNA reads TGTGCCAGCAGCTTGGACAGGGCCTATGGCTACACCTTC. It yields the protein CASSLDRAYGYTF.